These T cell receptor beta chains were read from a single sample in a study of technical replicates of blood from a handful of donors. TCRdb keeps only in-frame clones here, not all; method: immunoSEQ multiplex PCR. Among tens of thousands of clones listed, around 95% were seen once. The specimen sequenced was T cells isolated from PBMCs. Receptors originate from a human donor in good health. CDR3s include the opening cysteine and the closing phenylalanine or tryptophan. A D gene is named only where the DNA matches it firmly. Where a row states a size, it is once, few, many or the class of an expanded clone; other rows omit it.

V	D	J	size	length	DNA	CDR3
TRBV9	TRBD1	TRBJ2-7	.	15	TGTGCCAGCAGCAAAAGCTGGGACAGGGGCTACGAGCAGTACTTC	CASSKSWDRGYEQYF
TRBV5-8	.	TRBJ1-5	.	18	TGTGCCAGCAGCTACAAACAGGGAAAGGGGTATAGCAATCAGCCCCAGCATTTT	CASSYKQGKGYSNQPQHF
TRBV19	.	TRBJ1-5	.	16	TGTGCCAGTAGTATAGGAACACGAGGGGAGGATCAGCCCCAGCATTTT	CASSIGTRGEDQPQHF
TRBV7-8	TRBD1	TRBJ2-2	.	18	TGTGCCAGCAGCTTACGTGTACCGGGACAGGGGAACACCGGGGAGCTGTTTTTT	CASSLRVPGQGNTGELFF
TRBV7-3	TRBD2	TRBJ2-1	.	19	TGTGCCAGCAGCTTAATGGTGAAGGGAGGGGTAGAGTCCTACAATGAGCAGTTCTTC	CASSLMVKGGVESYNEQFF
TRBV25-1	.	TRBJ2-5	.	16	TGTGCCAGCAGTGCTCTATCTGGGGGCGGGGGTGAGACCCAGTACTTC	CASSALSGGGGETQYF
TRBV5-4	.	TRBJ2-7	.	13	TGTGCCAGCAGCTTCCCAGGGGACGACGAGCAGTACTTC	CASSFPGDDEQYF
TRBV7-9	.	TRBJ2-2	.	13	TGTGCCAGCAGCCCCATAGGGGCCGGGGAGCTGTTTTTT	CASSPIGAGELFF
TRBV5-6	.	TRBJ1-1	.	15	TGTGCCAGCAGCATGGATACAGGGCCGCGCACTGAAGCTTTCTTT	CASSMDTGPRTEAFF
TRBV14	TRBD1	TRBJ2-1	.	14	TGTGCCAGCAGCCGGGACAGGGGGCCGGGGGAGCAGTTCTTC	CASSRDRGPGEQFF
TRBV10-2	TRBD1	TRBJ1-5	.	15	TGCGCCAGCAGGGCAGGGGGCTGGGGCAATCAGCCCCAGCATTTT	CASRAGGWGNQPQHF
TRBV5-1	.	TRBJ2-7	.	14	TGCGCCAGCAGCTTTCCAGGGTATGGCTACGAGCAGTACTTC	CASSFPGYGYEQYF
TRBV14	TRBD2	TRBJ2-7	.	16	TGTGCCAGCAGCCAAGAGAGGATCGGGAGGGCCTGGGAGCAGTACTTC	CASSQERIGRAWEQYF
TRBV7-9	TRBD1	TRBJ1-4	once	14	TGTGCCAGCAGGAGGACAGGGGGAGGTGAAAAACTGTTTTTT	CASRRTGGGEKLFF
TRBV11-3	.	TRBJ2-1	.	15	TGTGCCAGCAGCTTAGGGAGGAGCTCCTACAATGAGCAGTTCTTC	CASSLGRSSYNEQFF
TRBV28	.	TRBJ1-5	once	16	TGTGCCAGCAGTTTTTCTGACAGGCCCCTCAATCAGCCCCAGCATTTT	CASSFSDRPLNQPQHF
TRBV4-1	TRBD1	TRBJ1-2	once	16	TGCGCCAGCTCCCTTATAGAGGGGGCAACTAACTATGGCTACACCTTC	CASSLIEGATNYGYTF
TRBV10-3	TRBD2	TRBJ2-1	.	15	TGTGCCATCAGTGATAAGCGGGAGATAGGCGATGAGCAGTTCTTC	CAISDKREIGDEQFF
TRBV19	.	TRBJ1-1	.	11	TGTGCCAGTAGGCAGGGAACCGTGACTTTCTTT	CASRQGTVTFF
TRBV7-3	.	TRBJ2-7	once	13	TGTGCCAGCAGCGTGGGTACAGGCGACGAGCAGTACTTC	CASSVGTGDEQYF
TRBV4-1	TRBD1	TRBJ1-2	.	14	TGCGCCAGCTCCTCCGGGACAGGGGTGTATGGCTACACCTTC	CASSSGTGVYGYTF
TRBV7-3	.	TRBJ1-1	.	13	TGTGCCAGCAGCTTCCTCACGGGGACTGAAGCTTTCTTT	CASSFLTGTEAFF
TRBV9	.	TRBJ2-1	once	15	TGTGCCAGCAGCGTAGATCCGGGAGCAGGCAATGAGCAGTTCTTC	CASSVDPGAGNEQFF
TRBV9	.	TRBJ1-5	.	15	TGTGCCAGCAGCGTAGGGGCGGGACGGTATCAGCCCCAGCATTTT	CASSVGAGRYQPQHF
TRBV5-1	TRBD2	TRBJ2-7	.	15	TGCGCCAGCAGCCGGGAGGGGACCATCTCCTACGAGCAGTACTTC	CASSREGTISYEQYF
TRBV9	.	TRBJ2-3	.	14	TGTGCCAGCAACTCATTTGGAGGGAAGGATACGCAGTATTTT	CASNSFGGKDTQYF
TRBV29-1	TRBD1	TRBJ1-2	.	14	TGCAGCGTTCCGACAGGGATAAAGGGGTATGGCTACACCTTC	CSVPTGIKGYGYTF
TRBV6-5	.	TRBJ2-2	.	14	TGTGCCAGCAGCCCGGAGGAAGGAACCGGGGAGCTGTTTTTT	CASSPEEGTGELFF
TRBV27	TRBD1	TRBJ2-7	.	14	TGTGCCAGCAGTTTTGTCAGGGGGCCCTACGAGCAGTACTTC	CASSFVRGPYEQYF
TRBV5-5	TRBD1	TRBJ1-4	.	15	TGTGCCAGCAGCTTGGTTGGGACAGCTAATGAAAAACTGTTTTTT	CASSLVGTANEKLFF
TRBV6-5	.	TRBJ2-1	.	16	TGTGCCAGCAGTTACGTTGGCAACCACCCCTCAGGGGAGCAGTTCTTC	CASSYVGNHPSGEQFF
TRBV9	.	TRBJ2-3	.	17	TGTGCCAGCAGCGTAGGCCCGGGAGTAACCCACACAGATACGCAGTATTTT	CASSVGPGVTHTDTQYF
TRBV19	TRBD1	TRBJ1-3	few	15	TGTGCCAGTAGTATAGGGGACAGTCCTGGAAACACCATATATTTT	CASSIGDSPGNTIYF
TRBV27	TRBD1	TRBJ2-7	once	15	TGTGCCAGCAGTTCAATAGGGACAGGGACCTACGAGCAGTACTTC	CASSSIGTGTYEQYF
TRBV19	TRBD1	TRBJ1-1	.	16	TGTGCCAGTAGTACTGGCAGGGGGCACGGGAGCACTGAAGCTTTCTTT	CASSTGRGHGSTEAFF
TRBV7-9	.	TRBJ2-2	.	12	TGTGCCAGCAGAGCAGGGTACGGGGAGCTGTTTTTT	CASRAGYGELFF
TRBV9	TRBD1	TRBJ1-1	.	16	TGTGCCAGCAGCGTAGAGAGTAGTCCTACAGGGGGCGAAGCTTTCTTT	CASSVESSPTGGEAFF
TRBV5-8	.	TRBJ2-7	.	11	TGTGCCAGCTCTATAACCTACGAGCAGTACTTC	CASSITYEQYF
TRBV5-5	.	TRBJ2-7	.	14	TGTGCCAGCAGCTTATTTGCGGGCCCCTACGAGCAGTACTTC	CASSLFAGPYEQYF
TRBV6-5	TRBD2	TRBJ2-5	.	15	TGTGCCAGCAGTGTCAAGAGGGAGGGCCTGGAGACCCAGTACTTC	CASSVKREGLETQYF
TRBV28	TRBD2	TRBJ2-1	.	15	TGTGCCAGCAGGGGTACTAGCGGGGTTTACAATGAGCAGTTCTTC	CASRGTSGVYNEQFF
TRBV6-1	.	TRBJ2-4	.	15	TGTGCCAGCAGTGAAGCGCTAACAGCTTGGGACATTCAGTACTTC	CASSEALTAWDIQYF
TRBV4-2	TRBD1	TRBJ2-7	.	16	TGTGCCAGCAGCCTTACAGCCGGGACAGGGTCCTACGAGCAGTACTTC	CASSLTAGTGSYEQYF